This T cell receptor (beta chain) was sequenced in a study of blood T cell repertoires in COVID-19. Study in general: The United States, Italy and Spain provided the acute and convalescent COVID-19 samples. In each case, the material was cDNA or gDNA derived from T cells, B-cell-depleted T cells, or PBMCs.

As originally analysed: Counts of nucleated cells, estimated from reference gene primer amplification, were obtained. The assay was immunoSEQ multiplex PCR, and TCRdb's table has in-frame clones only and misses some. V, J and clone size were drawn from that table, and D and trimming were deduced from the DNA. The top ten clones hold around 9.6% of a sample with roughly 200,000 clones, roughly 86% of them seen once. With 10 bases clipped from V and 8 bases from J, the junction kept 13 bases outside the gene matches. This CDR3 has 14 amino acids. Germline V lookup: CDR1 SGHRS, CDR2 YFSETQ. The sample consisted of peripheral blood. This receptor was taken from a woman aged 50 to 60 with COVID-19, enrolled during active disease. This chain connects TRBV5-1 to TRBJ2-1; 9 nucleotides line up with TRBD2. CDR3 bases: TGCGCCTTGTCTCCTGGCGGGGGGGCCTATGAGCAGTTCTTC. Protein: CALSPGGGAYEQFF.